These T cell receptor beta chains were read from a single sample in a study of T-cell memory formation after mild COVID-19. TCRdb reprocessed the 5' RACE reads via MiXCR and lists one record per CDR3 protein. This sample has tens of thousands of distinct CDR3 sequences; roughly a sixth occur once, and the top ten carry around 31%. Material for sequencing was PBMCs or a T cell subset sorted from them (not recorded which). These receptors were taken from an adult woman who had mild COVID-19 (a few samples of this study predate the infection). Cell type and time point are not known. Both conserved end residues are part of each CDR3. The size field is filled for only some rows; it gives once, few, many or a size class.

>.|TRBV3-1|TRBJ2-7
CASSQFQGNYEQYF
>.|TRBV7-9|TRBJ2-2
CASSPSGTGTGELFF
>.|TRBV4-3|TRBJ1-3
CASSYGQGEWDTIYF
>few|TRBV12-3/TRBV12-4|TRBJ1-2
CASRGDRADGYTF
>once|TRBV5-6|TRBJ2-7
CASSLEGAGTYEQYF
>.|TRBV24-1|TRBJ2-5
CATSDSSGQETQYF
>.|TRBV14|TRBJ2-1
CASSQAYASYNEQFF
>once|TRBV14|TRBJ1-1
CASSQVKTGEWDTEAFF
>.|TRBV13|TRBJ1-2
CASSSLGQGFTAGYTF
>few|TRBV12-3/TRBV12-4|TRBJ2-2
CASRAGTGSTGELFF
>.|TRBV11-2|TRBJ2-3
CASSRLAGGGTDTQYF
>.|TRBV5-6|TRBJ1-1
CASSIGTGNTEAFF
>many|TRBV4-2|TRBJ2-3
CASSTKTGEADTQYF
>.|TRBV30|TRBJ1-3
CAWTPGTSGNTIYF
>few|TRBV5-1|TRBJ2-7
CASSWTSPLSRRFSSYEQYF
>.|TRBV12-3/TRBV12-4|TRBJ2-2
CASSLSLATGELFF
>.|TRBV12-3/TRBV12-4|TRBJ2-7
CASSLVSGYEQYF